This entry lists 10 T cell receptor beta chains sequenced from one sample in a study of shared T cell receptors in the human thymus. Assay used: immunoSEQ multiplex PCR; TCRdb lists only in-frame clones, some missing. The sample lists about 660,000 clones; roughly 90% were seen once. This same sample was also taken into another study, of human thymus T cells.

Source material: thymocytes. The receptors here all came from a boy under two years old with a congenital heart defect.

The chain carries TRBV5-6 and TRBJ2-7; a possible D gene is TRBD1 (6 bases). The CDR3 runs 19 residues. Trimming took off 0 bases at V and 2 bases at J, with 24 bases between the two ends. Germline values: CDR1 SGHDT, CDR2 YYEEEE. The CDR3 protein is CASSLANRDGERKPYEQYF. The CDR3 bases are TGTGCCAGCAGCTTGGCGAACAGGGACGGAGAGCGGAAGCCCTACGAGCAGTACTTC.

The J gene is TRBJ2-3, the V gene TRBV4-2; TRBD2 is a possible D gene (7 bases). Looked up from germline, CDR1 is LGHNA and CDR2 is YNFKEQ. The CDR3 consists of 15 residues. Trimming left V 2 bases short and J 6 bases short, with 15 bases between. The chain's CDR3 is CASSQWRRGGDTQYF. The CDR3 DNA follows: TGTGCCAGCAGCCAATGGAGGAGGGGGGGGGATACGCAGTATTTT.

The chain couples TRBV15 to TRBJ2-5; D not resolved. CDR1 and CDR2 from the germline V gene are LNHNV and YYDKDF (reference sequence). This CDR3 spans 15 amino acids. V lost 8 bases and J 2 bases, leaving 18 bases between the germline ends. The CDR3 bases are TGTGCCACCCAGCCCGCTACGGAGTTTCAAGAGACCCAGTACTTC. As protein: CATQPATEFQETQYF.

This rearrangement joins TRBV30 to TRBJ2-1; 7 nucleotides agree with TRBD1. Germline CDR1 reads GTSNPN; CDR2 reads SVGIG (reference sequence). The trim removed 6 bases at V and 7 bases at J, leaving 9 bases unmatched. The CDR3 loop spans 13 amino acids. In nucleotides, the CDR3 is TGTGCCTGCCTACGAGGGGGCGGTAATGAGCAGTTCTTC. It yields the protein CACLRGGGNEQFF.

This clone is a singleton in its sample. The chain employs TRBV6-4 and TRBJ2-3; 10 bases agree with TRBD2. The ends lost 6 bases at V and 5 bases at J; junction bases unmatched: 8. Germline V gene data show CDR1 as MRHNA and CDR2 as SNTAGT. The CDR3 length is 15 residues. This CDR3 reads CASSATLAGVDTQYF. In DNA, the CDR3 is TGTGCCAGCAGCGCCACGCTAGCGGGGGTAGATACGCAGTATTTT.

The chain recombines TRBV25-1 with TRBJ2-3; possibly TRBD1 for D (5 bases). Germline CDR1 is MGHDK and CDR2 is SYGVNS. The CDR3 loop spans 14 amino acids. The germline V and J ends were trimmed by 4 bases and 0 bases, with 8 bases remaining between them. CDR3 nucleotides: TGTGCCAGCAGTGTCCCAGGGAGCACAGATACGCAGTATTTT. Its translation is CASSVPGSTDTQYF.

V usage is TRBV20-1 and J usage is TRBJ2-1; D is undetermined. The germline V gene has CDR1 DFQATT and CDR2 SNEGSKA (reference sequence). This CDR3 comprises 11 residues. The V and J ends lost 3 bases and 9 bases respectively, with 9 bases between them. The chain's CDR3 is CSARERAEQFF. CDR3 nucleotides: TGCAGTGCTAGGGAGCGTGCTGAGCAGTTCTTC.

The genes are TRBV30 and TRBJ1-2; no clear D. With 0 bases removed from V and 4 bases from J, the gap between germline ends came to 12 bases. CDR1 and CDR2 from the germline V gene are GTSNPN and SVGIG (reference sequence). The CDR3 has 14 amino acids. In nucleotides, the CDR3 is TGTGCCTGGAGTGTACGGAGAGTTGTCTATGGCTACACCTTC. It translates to CAWSVRRVVYGYTF.

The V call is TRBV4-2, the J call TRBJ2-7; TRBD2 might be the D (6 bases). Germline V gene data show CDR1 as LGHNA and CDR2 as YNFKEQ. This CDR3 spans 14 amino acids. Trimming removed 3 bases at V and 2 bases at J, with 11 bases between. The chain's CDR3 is CASSQSGLPYEQYF. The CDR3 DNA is TGTGCCAGCAGCCAGTCGGGACTCCCCTACGAGCAGTACTTC.

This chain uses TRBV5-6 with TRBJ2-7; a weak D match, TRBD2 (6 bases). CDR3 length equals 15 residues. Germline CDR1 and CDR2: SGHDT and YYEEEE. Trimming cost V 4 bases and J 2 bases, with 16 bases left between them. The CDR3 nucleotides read TGTGCCAGCAGCGCACACCGGGACTGTACCTACGAGCAGTACTTC. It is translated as CASSAHRDCTYEQYF.